This TCR beta chain was identified in a study of T cell responses to AZD1222 COVID-19 vaccine. Study-level points and caveats: White British donors predominated, females outnumbered males, and clonal diversity was possibly underestimated. After two AZD1222 doses, spike-specific TCR breadth and depth rose versus day 0. There were vaccine-associated CD4 TCRs across spike, dominant at 160-218 and 743-854.

Worth noting for this clone: What it binds is not known.

Second doses were pooled across both intervals (about 4 or about 12 weeks). The assay was immunoSEQ multiplex PCR, and TCRdb's table has in-frame clones only and misses some. The sample records 150,000 to 200,000 clones, roughly 94% being singletons. V lost 5 bases and J lost 4, with 17 bases in between. Germline V lookup: CDR1 MDHEN, CDR2 SYDVKM. The CDR3 runs to 16 residues. Specimen: peripheral blood, collected 28 days after the second AZD1222 dose. This chain joins TRBV28 and TRBJ1-4; D might be TRBD1 (5 bases). The receptor was derived from an adult who received the AZD1222 COVID-19 vaccine. The CDR3 nucleotides are TGTGCCAGCAGTCCCGGGGGGGGAACCTATAATGAAAAACTGTTTTTT. It codes for CASSPGGGTYNEKLFF. Together with reference TRBV28 and TRBJ1-4, the CDR3 gives the full variable domain: DVKVTQSSRYLVKRTGEKVFLECVQDMDHENMFWYRQDPGLGLRLIYFSYDVKMKEKGDIPEGYSVSREKKERFSLILESASTNQTSMYLCASSPGGGTYNEKLFFGSGTQLSVL.